The entry that follows covers one T cell receptor beta chain sequence. What it recognizes is unknown. PCR was performed using 60 Vbeta and 13 Jbeta primers. Produced via immunoSEQ multiplex PCR; TCRdb's table is partial and in-frame only. The sample lists about 160,000 clones; less than 85% were seen once. These data come from a study of cytomegalovirus exposure and HLA in healthy donors. Study observations and caveats: Most CMV-associated TCR beta chains appeared HLA-restricted in a later analysis. 87-base-pair reads could not separate some V segments, including TRBV6-2 and TRBV6-3. A later analysis found common viral pathogens apparently linked to several of the most significant clusters. Earlier results showed most TCR beta V segments being productive about 90% or about 30% of the time.

This CDR3 is built from 14 residues. CDR1 is SEHNR, CDR2 FQNEAQ, per germline (reference sequence). Trimming removed 6 bases at V and 4 bases at J, with 13 bases between. The clonotype was recovered from a boy aged 2 to 10 in good health and CMV-seronegative. Input material: PBMCs. The chain uses TRBV7-9 and TRBJ1-3; the D gene is possibly TRBD1 (5 bases). DNA for the CDR3: TGTGCCAGCAGTCCTCCAGGGTACGGAAACACCATATATTTT. Its translation: CASSPPGYGNTIYF.